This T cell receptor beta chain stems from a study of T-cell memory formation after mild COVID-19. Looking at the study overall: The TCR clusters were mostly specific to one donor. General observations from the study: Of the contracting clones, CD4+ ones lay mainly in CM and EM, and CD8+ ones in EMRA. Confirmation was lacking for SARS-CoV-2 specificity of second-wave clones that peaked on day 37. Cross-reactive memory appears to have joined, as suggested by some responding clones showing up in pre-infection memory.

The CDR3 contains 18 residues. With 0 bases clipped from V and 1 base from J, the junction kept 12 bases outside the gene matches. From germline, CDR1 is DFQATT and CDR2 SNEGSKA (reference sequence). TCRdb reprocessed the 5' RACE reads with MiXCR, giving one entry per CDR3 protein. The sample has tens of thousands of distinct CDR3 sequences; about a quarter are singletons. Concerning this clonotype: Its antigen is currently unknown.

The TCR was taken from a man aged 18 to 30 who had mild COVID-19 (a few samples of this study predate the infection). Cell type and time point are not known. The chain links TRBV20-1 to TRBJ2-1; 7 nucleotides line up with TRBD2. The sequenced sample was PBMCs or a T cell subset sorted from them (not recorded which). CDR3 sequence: CSARDLFSPGGSYNEQFF. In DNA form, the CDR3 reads TGCAGTGCTAGAGATCTCTTCTCACCGGGGGGTTCCTACAATGAGCAGTTCTTC.